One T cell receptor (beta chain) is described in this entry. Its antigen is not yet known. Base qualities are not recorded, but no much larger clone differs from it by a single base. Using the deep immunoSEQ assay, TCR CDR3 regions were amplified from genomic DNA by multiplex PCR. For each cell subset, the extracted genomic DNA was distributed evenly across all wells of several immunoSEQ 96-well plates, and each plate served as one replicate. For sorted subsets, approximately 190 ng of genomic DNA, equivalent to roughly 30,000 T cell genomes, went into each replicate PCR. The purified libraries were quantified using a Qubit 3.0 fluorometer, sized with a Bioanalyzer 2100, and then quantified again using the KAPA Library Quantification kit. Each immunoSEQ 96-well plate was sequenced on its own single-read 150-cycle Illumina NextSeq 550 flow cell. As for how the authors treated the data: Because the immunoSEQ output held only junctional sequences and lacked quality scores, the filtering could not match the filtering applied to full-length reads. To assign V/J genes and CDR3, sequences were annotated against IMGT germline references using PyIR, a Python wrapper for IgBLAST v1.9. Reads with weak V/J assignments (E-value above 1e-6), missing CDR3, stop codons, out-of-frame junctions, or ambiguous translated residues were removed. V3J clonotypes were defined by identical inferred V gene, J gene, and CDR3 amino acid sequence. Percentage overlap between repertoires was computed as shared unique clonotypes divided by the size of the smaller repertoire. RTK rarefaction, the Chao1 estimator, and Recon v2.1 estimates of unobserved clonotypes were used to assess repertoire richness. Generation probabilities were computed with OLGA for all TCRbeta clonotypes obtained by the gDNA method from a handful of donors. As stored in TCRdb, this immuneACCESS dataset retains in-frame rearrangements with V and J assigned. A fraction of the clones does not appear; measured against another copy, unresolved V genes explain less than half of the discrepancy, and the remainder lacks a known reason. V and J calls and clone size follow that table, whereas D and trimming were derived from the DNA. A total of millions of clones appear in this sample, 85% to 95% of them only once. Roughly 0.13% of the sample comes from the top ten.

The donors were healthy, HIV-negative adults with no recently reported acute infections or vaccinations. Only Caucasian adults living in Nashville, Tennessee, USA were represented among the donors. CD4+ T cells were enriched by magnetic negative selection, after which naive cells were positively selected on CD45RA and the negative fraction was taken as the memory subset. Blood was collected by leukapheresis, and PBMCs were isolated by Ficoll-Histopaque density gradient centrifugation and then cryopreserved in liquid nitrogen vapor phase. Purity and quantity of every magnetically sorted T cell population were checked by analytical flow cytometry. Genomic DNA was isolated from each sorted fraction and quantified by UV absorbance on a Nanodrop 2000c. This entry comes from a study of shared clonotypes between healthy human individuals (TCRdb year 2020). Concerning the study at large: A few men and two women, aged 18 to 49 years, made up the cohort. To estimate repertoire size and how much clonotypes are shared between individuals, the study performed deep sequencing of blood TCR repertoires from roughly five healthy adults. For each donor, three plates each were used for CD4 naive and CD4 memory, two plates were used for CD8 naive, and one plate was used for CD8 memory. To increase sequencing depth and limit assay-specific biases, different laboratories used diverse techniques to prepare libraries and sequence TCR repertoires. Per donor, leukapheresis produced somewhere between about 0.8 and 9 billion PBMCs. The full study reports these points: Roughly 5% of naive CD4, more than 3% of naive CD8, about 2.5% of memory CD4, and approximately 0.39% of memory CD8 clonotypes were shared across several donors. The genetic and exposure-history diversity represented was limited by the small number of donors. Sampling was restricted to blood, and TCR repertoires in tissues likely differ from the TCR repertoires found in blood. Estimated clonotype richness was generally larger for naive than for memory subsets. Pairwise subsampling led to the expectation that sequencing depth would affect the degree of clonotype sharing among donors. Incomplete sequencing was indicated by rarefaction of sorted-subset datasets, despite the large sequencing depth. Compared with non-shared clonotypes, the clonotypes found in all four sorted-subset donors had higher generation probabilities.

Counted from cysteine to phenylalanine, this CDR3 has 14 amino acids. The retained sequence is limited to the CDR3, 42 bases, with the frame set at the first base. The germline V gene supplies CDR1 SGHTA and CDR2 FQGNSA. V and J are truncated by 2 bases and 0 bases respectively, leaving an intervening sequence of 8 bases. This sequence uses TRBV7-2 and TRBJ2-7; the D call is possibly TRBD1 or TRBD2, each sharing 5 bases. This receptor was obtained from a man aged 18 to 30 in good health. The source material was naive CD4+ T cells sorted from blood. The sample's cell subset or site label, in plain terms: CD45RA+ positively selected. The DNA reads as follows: TGTGCCAGCAGCTTACATGGGACCTCCTACGAGCAGTACTTC. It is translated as CASSLHGTSYEQYF.